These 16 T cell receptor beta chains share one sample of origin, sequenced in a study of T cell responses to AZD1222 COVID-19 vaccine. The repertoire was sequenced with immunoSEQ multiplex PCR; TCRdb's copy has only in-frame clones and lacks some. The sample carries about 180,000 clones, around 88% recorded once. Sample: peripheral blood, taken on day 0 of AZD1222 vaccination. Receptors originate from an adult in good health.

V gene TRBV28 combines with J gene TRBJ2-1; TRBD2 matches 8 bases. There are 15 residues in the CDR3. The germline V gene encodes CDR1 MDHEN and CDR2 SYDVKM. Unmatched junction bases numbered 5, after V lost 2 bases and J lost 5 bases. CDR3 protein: CASSLLLAGNNEQFF. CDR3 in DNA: TGTGCCAGCAGTTTACTGCTAGCGGGCAACAATGAGCAGTTCTTC.

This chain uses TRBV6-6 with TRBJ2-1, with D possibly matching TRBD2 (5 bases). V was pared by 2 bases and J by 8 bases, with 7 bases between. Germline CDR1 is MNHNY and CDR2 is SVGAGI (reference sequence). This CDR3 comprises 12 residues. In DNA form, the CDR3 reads TGTGCCAGCAGTTACCGGGGTTATGAGCAGTTCTTC. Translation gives CASSYRGYEQFF.

The CDR3 nucleotides are TGTGCCAGCAGCCAGGTTGGGCTCTACGAGCAGTACTTC. It specifies CASSQVGLYEQYF. This chain links TRBV27 with TRBJ2-7; no definite D call. Per the germline V gene, CDR1 is MNHEY and CDR2 is SMNVEV (reference sequence). The V end lost 6 bases, the J end lost 3 bases, and 12 bases lay between the germline ends. The CDR3 contains 13 residues.

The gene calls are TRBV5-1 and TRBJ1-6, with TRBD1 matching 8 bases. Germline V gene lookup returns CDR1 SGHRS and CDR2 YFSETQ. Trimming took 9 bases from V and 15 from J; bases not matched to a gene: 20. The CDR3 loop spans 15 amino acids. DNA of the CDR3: TGCGCCACCAAAGTGGGGCAGGGGGCGAACCCCGACCTCCACTTT. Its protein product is CATKVGQGANPDLHF.

Here the CDR3 DNA reads TGTGCCAGCGAAGACTTTAACTATGGCTACACCTTC. Its protein is CASEDFNYGYTF. This sequence joins TRBV28 and TRBJ1-2; no reliable D call. In germline, CDR1 is MDHEN, CDR2 SYDVKM. The CDR3 sequence is 12 residues long. Trimming took 8 bases from V and 1 from J, leaving 8 bases between them.

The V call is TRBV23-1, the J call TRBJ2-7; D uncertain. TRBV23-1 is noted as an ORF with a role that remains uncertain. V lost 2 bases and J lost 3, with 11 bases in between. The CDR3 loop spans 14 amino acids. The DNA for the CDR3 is TGCGCCAGCAGTCAACCCCACCTCGACTACGAGCAGTACTTC. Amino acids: CASSQPHLDYEQYF.

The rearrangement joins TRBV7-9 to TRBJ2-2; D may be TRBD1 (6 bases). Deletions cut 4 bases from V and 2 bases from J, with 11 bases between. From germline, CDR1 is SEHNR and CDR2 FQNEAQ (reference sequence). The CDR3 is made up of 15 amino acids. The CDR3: CASSWRTENTGELFF. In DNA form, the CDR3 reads TGTGCCAGCAGCTGGAGGACAGAAAACACCGGGGAGCTGTTTTTT.

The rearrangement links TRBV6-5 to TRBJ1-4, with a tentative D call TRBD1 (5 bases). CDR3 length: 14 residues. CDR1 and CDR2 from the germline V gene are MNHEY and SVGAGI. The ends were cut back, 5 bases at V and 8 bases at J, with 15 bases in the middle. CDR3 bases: TGTGCCAGCAGTCGCGGGACGGGGGACGAAAAACTGTTTTTT. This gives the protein CASSRGTGDEKLFF.

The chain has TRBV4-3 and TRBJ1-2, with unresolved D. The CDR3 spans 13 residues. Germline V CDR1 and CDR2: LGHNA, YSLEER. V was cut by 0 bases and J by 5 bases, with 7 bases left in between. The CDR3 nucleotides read TGCGCCAGCAGCCAAGACGTGGGATATGGCTACACCTTC. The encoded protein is CASSQDVGYGYTF.

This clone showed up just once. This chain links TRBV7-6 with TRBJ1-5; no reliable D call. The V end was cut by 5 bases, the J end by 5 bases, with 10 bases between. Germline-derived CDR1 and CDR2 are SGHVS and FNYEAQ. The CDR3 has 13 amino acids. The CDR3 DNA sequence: TGTGCCAGCAGCCCCGGGGTATATCAGCCCCAGCATTTT. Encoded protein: CASSPGVYQPQHF.

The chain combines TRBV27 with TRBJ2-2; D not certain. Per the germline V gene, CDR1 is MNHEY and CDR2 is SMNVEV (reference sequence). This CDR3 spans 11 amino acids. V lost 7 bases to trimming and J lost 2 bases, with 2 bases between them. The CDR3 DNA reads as TGTGCCAGCAAAAACACCGGGGAGCTGTTTTTT. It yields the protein CASKNTGELFF.

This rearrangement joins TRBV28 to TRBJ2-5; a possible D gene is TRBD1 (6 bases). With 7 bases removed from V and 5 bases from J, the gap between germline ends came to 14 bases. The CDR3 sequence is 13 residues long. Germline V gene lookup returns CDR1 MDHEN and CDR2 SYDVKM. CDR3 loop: CASNQGGAETQYF. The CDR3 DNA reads TGTGCCAGCAACCAAGGGGGTGCCGAGACCCAGTACTTC.

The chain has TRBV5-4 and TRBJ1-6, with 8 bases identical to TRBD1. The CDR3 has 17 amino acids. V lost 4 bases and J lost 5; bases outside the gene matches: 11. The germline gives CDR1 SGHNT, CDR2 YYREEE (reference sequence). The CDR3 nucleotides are TGTGCCAGCAGCCCAAACAGGTACAGGGGGAATAATTCACCCCTCCACTTT. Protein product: CASSPNRYRGNNSPLHF.

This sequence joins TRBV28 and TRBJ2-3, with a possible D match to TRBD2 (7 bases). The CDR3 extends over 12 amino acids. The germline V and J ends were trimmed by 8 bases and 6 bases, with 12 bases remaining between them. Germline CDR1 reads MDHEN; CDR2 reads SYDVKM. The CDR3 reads CASEAGADTQYF. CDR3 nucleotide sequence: TGTGCCAGCGAGGCGGGGGCGGATACGCAGTATTTT. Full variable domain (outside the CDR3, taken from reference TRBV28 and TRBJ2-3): DVKVTQSSRYLVKRTGEKVFLECVQDMDHENMFWYRQDPGLGLRLIYFSYDVKMKEKGDIPEGYSVSREKKERFSLILESASTNQTSMYLCASEAGADTQYFGPGTRLTVL.

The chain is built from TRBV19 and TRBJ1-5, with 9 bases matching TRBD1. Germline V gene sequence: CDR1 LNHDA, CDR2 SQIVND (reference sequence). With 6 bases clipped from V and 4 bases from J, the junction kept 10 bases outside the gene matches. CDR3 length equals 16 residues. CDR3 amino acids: CASSRQGGRSNQPQHF. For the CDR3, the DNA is TGTGCCAGTAGCCGACAGGGGGGAAGATCTAATCAGCCCCAGCATTTT. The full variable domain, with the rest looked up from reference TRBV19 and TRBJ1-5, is DGGITQSPKYLFRKEGQNVTLSCEQNLNHDAMYWYRQDPGQGLRLIYYSQIVNDFQKGDIAEGYSVSREKKESFPLTVTSAQKNPTAFYLCASSRQGGRSNQPQHFGDGTRLSIL.

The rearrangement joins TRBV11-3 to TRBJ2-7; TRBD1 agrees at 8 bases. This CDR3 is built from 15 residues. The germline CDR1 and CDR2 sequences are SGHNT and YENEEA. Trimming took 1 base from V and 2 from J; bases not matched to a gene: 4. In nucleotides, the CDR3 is TGTGCCAGCAGCTTAGGACAGGGGTCCACCTACGAGCAGTACTTC. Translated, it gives CASSLGQGSTYEQYF.